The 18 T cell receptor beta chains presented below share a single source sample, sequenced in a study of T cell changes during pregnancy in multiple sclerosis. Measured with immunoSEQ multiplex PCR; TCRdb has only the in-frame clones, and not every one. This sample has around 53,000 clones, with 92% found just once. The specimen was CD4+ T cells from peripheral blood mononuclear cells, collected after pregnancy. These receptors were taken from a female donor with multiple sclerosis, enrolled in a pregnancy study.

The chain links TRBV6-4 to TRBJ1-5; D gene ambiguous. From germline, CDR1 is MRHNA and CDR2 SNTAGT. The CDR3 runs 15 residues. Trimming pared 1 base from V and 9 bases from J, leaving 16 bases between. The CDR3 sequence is CASSDYHGEGLPQHF. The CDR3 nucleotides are TGTGCCAGCAGTGACTACCACGGGGAGGGTTTGCCCCAGCATTTT.

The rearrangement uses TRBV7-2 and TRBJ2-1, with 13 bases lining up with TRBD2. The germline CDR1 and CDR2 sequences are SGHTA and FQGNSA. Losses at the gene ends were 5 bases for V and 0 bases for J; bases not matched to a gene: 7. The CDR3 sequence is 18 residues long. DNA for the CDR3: TGTGCCAGCAGCCGGACTAGCGGGGGCACCTACTCCTACAATGAGCAGTTCTTC. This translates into CASSRTSGGTYSYNEQFF.

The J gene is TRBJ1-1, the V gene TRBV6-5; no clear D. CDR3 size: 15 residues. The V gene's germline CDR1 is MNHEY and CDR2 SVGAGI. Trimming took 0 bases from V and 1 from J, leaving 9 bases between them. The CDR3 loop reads CASSYSTTRNTEAFF. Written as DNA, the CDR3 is TGTGCCAGCAGTTACTCCACGACAAGGAACACTGAAGCTTTCTTT.

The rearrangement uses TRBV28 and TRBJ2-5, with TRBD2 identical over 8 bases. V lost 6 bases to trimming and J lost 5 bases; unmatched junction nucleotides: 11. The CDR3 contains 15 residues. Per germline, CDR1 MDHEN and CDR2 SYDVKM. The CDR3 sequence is CASSLAGAGEETQYF. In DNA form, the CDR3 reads TGTGCCAGCAGCCTCGCTGGAGCGGGGGAGGAGACCCAGTACTTC.

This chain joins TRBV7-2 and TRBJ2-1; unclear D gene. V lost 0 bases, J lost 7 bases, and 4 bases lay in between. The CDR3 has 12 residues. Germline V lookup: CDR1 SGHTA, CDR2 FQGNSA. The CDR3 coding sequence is TGTGCCAGCAGCTTAGCCAGTAATGAGCAGTTCTTC. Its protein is CASSLASNEQFF.

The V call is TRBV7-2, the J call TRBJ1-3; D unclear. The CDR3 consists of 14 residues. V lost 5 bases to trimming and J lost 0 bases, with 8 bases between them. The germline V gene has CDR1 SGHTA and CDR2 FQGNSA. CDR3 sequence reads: CASSRRSSGNTIYF. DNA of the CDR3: TGTGCCAGCAGCCGCAGAAGCTCTGGAAACACCATATATTTT.

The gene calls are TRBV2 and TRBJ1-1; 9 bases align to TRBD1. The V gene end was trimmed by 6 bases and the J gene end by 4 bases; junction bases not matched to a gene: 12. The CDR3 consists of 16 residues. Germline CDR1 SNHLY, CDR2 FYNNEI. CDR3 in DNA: TGTGCCAGCAGAAGTCCCGGGACAGGGTTTGGCACTGAAGCTTTCTTT. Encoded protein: CASRSPGTGFGTEAFF. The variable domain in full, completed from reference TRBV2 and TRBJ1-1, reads EPEVTQTPSHQVTQMGQEVILRCVPISNHLYFYWYRQILGQKVEFLVSFYNNEISEKSEIFDDQFSVERPDGSNFTLKIRSTKLEDSAMYFCASRSPGTGFGTEAFFGQGTRLTVV.

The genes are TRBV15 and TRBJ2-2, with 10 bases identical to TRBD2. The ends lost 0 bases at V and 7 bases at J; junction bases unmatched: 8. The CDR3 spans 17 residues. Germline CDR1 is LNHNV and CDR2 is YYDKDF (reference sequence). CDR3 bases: TGTGCCACCAGCAGAGATAAGCGGGGGGGCCAGGGCGGGGAGCTGTTTTTT. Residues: CATSRDKRGGQGGELFF.

The CDR3 is CASSTTGANGYTF. CDR3 in DNA: TGTGCCAGTAGTACGACAGGGGCGAATGGCTACACCTTC. This sequence joins TRBV19 and TRBJ1-2; 8 bases are a match to TRBD1. The CDR3 has 13 residues. Trimming cost V 4 bases and J 6 bases; bases outside gene matches: 4. Germline CDR1 reads LNHDA; CDR2 reads SQIVND (reference sequence).

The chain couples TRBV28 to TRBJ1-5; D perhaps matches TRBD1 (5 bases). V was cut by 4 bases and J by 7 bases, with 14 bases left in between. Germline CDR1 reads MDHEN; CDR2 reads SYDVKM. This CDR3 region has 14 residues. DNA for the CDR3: TGTGCCAGCAGTTCCTCCAGGGATCGGCAGCCCCAGCATTTT. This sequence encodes CASSSSRDRQPQHF.

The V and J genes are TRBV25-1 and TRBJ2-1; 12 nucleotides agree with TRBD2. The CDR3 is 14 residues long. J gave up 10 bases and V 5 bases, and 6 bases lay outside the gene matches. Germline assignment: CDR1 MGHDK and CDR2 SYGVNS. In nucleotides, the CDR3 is TGTGCCAGCAGTAGGCTAGCGGGGGGGCGGGAGCAGTTCTTC. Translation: CASSRLAGGREQFF.

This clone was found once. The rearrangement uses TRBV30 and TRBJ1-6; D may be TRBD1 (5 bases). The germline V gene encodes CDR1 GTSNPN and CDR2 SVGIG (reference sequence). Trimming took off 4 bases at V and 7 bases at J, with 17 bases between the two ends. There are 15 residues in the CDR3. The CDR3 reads CAWNLLQGQNSPLHF. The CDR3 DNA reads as TGTGCCTGGAACCTACTGCAGGGTCAGAATTCACCCCTCCACTTT.

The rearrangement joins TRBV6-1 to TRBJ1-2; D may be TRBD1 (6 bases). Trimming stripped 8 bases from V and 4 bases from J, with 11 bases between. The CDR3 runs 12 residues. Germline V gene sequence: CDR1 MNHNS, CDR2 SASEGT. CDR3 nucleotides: TGTGCCAGCCGGGGAGGGGGCTATGGCTACACCTTC. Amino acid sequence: CASRGGGYGYTF.

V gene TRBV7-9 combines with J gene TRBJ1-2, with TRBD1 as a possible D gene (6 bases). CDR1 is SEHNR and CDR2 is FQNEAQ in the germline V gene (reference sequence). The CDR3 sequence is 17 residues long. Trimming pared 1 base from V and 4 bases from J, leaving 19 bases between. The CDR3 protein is CASSLDISLRGTYGYTF. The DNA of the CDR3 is TGTGCCAGCAGCTTAGACATCTCTCTAAGGGGGACCTATGGCTACACCTTC.

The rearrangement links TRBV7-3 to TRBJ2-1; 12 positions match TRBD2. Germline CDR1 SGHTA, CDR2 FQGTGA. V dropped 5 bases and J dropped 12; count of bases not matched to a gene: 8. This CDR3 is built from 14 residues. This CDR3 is CASSPSGGASGQFF. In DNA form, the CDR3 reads TGTGCCAGCAGCCCTAGCGGGGGGGCCTCGGGGCAGTTCTTC.

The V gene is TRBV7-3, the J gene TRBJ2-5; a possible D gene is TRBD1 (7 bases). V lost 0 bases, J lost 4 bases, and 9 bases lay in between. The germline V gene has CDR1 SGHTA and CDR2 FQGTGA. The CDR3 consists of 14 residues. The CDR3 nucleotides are TGTGCCAGCAGCTTAACCAGGGGGGCAGAGACCCAGTACTTC. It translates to CASSLTRGAETQYF.

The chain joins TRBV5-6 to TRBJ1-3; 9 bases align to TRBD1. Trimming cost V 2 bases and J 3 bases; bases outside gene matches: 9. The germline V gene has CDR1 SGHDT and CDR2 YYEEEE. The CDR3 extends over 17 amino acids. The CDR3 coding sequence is TGTGCCAGCAGCTTAACAGGGGGCGCGGTAGATGGAAACACCATATATTTT. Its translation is CASSLTGGAVDGNTIYF.

CDR3 protein: CASSYSGLAGAFNTGELFF. The CDR3 region has the DNA TGTGCCAGCAGCTACTCCGGGCTAGCGGGGGCCTTTAACACCGGGGAGCTGTTTTTT. The V call is TRBV7-9, the J call TRBJ2-2, with 10 bases identical to TRBD2. Germline CDR1 SEHNR, CDR2 FQNEAQ (reference sequence). J was trimmed by 2 bases and V by 4 bases; bases with no gene match: 13. This CDR3 region has 19 residues. The variable domain in full, with the rest retrieved from reference TRBV7-9 and TRBJ2-2, is DTGVSQNPRHKITKRGQNVTFRCDPISEHNRLYWYRQTLGQGPEFLTYFQNEAQLEKSRLLSDRFSAERPKGSFSTLEIQRTEQGDSAMYLCASSYSGLAGAFNTGELFFGEGSRLTVL.